This TCR beta chain was captured in a study of CD8 T cells in Susac syndrome. Random hexamers primed reverse transcription of about 0.45 to 1 ug RNA. MiXCR, run by TCRdb on the immunoSEQ multiplex PCR reads, gives a single entry per CDR3 protein. The table records about 110,000 distinct CDR3 sequences, 90% to 96% of them present only once. Germline V CDR1 and CDR2: MNHEY, SMNVEV (reference sequence). J was trimmed by 4 bases and V by 6 bases; bases with no gene match: 3. The CDR3 is made up of 14 amino acids. This clonotype was obtained from a human donor in good health. The chain is built from TRBV27 and TRBJ1-5; 10 bases fit TRBD1. Sequenced material: CD4+ T cells from PBMCs. The CDR3: CASSLDRGNQPQHF. CDR3 in DNA: TGTGCCAGCAGCCTGGACAGGGGGAATCAGCCCCAGCATTTT.